The rows below give T cell receptor beta chains drawn from one sample of a study of T cells in Graves' hyperthyroidism and ophthalmopathy. TCRdb reprocessed the multiplex PCR reads via MiXCR and lists one record per CDR3 protein. The table shows under 350,000 distinct CDR3 sequences, with 17% occurring only once. Sequencing input: blood. The receptors originated from an older woman with Graves' ophthalmopathy. Both conserved end residues are trimmed from each CDR3. The D gene is left open where the match is weak.

TRBV10-3 TRBD1 AIRKTGEVGHEQF
TRBV4-1 - ASSQVLSSYNEQF
TRBV7-6 TRBD1 ASSLETGGTQY
TRBV20-1 - SARDSGSPTDTQY
TRBV14 - ASSRRERASYTDTQY
TRBV12-3/TRBV12-4 TRBD1 ASSIDRGNGANVLT
TRBV18 - ASSPALLNTEAF
TRBV2 - ASSPPPGEQF
TRBV12-3/TRBV12-4 - ASSLSGAQETQY
TRBV27 - ASSLFSGQGIYEQY
TRBV30 - AWRGFGTSDPYNEQF
TRBV6-5 - ASSYSQGPGYNSPLH
TRBV29-1 - STPGPNNEQF
TRBV3-1 - ASSRLGTLYNEQF
TRBV12-3/TRBV12-4 - ASSEGQGSGANVLT
TRBV28 - ASSFPSGGYRGYT
TRBV30 TRBD1 AWSWTGTGGDTIY
TRBV20-1 - SATDFNEQF
TRBV10-3 - AISESWSNTGELF
TRBV6-5 - ASSYGGLVTEAF
TRBV27 - ASSLLGDGGRNEQY
TRBV20-1 - SARDSGADQPQH
TRBV11-3 - ASSSSLATVSNTGELF
TRBV28 TRBD1 ASSFLDRVELF
TRBV7-8 TRBD2 ASSPQGLAQSRNEQF
TRBV19 - ASSKITVNTGELF
TRBV19 - ASTPDPSLNQPQH
TRBV28 - ASSLLSRDVQETQY
TRBV4-3 - ASSQDRFGSTEAF
TRBV7-2 TRBD2 ASSQGTSSETQY
TRBV4-1 TRBD1 ASSQDLVQGRMDTEAF
TRBV25-1 - ASSERWPAGETQY
TRBV6-1 - ASSRTERSYEQY
TRBV10-3 TRBD1 AISSTGGPEAF
TRBV10-3 TRBD1 AINQDRASGYT
TRBV29-1 - SVSRGSNTEAF
TRBV7-6 - ASSLGSNTEAF
TRBV18 TRBD1 ASYRDRGTGELF
TRBV7-2 - ASSLSSQGGGTTGELF
TRBV3-1 - ASSQDPGHVSYNEQF
TRBV7-9 - ASSFTSSYEQY
TRBV10-3 - AISESGYGVTDTQY
TRBV5-1 - ASSSGHIGPGANVLT
TRBV20-1 - SAEGGINQPQH
TRBV7-9 TRBD2 ASSLALAGGFYEQY
TRBV20-1 - SARWWDTQY
TRBV5-1 TRBD1 ASSATGANNEKLF
TRBV28 - ASSSPGTPNTEAF
TRBV24-1 TRBD1 ATSDNSGTGDGRPQH
TRBV11-2 - ASSPPFTQFGELF
TRBV20-1 - SARRQASPYGYT
TRBV18 - ASSPGTGVEAF
TRBV7-2 - ASSRSLLSGQTGELF
TRBV7-2 TRBD1 ASSLFGTGALGEQF